These 27 T cell receptor beta chains came from one sample sequenced in a study of T cell responses to AZD1222 COVID-19 vaccine. Data came from immunoSEQ multiplex PCR; TCRdb stores just in-frame clones and leaves some out. The table shows 100,000 to 150,000 clones, with around 89% occurring only once. Sequencing used peripheral blood, obtained on day 0 of AZD1222 vaccination. Receptors originate from an adult in good health.

The CDR3 spells CASSPTGGNQPQHF. CDR3 sequence (DNA): TGTGCCAGCTCACCAACAGGGGGGAATCAGCCCCAGCATTTT. The chain combines TRBV18 with TRBJ1-5, with TRBD1 matching over 8 bases. CDR1 is KGHSH, CDR2 LQKENI, per germline. The CDR3 consists of 14 residues. The trim removed 2 bases at V and 4 bases at J, leaving 1 base unmatched.

The chain uses TRBV19 and TRBJ2-2, with D perhaps matching TRBD1 or TRBD2 (5 bases each). The CDR3 is 14 residues long. Trimming pared 1 base from V and 6 bases from J, leaving 9 bases between. Germline V CDR1 and CDR2: LNHDA, SQIVND (reference sequence). CDR3 amino acids: CASSIGGVPGELFF. The CDR3 bases are TGTGCCAGTAGTATAGGAGGGGTTCCCGGGGAGCTGTTTTTT.

This clone has a single count. J is TRBJ1-2 and V is TRBV7-8, with D perhaps matching TRBD1 (6 bases). Germline loops: CDR1 SGHVS, CDR2 FQNEAQ. The CDR3 has 14 residues. Trimming took 5 bases from V and 7 from J, leaving 17 bases between them. CDR3 protein: CASSPSLGGFGYTF. The CDR3 coding sequence is TGTGCCAGCAGCCCTTCCTTAGGGGGGTTTGGCTACACCTTC. Full variable domain (outside the CDR3, taken from reference TRBV7-8 and TRBJ1-2): GAGVSQSPRYKVAKRGQDVALRCDPISGHVSLFWYQQALGQGPEFLTYFQNEAQLDKSGLPSDRFFAERPEGSVSTLKIQRTQQEDSAVYLCASSPSLGGFGYTFGSGTRLTVV.

In DNA form, the CDR3 reads TGCGCCAGCAGAAGTACAGGGGGCGGGTATGAGCAGTTCTTC. It yields the protein CASRSTGGGYEQFF. This chain uses TRBV5-1 with TRBJ2-1; 9 bases agree with TRBD1. J was trimmed by 8 bases and V by 5 bases; bases with no gene match: 8. This CDR3 is built from 14 residues. The germline V gene has CDR1 SGHRS and CDR2 YFSETQ. Full variable domain (remainder filled in from reference TRBV5-1 and TRBJ2-1): KAGVTQTPRYLIKTRGQQVTLSCSPISGHRSVSWYQQTPGQGLQFLFEYFSETQRNKGNFPGRFSGRQFSNSRSEMNVSTLELGDSALYLCASRSTGGGYEQFFGPGTRLTVL.

This clone has just a few counts. The chain combines TRBV28 with TRBJ2-3, with 7 bases matching TRBD2. Trimming took 3 bases from V and 2 from J; bases not matched to a gene: 5. The germline gives CDR1 MDHEN, CDR2 SYDVKM. This CDR3 region has 15 residues. The CDR3, as DNA: TGTGCCAGCAGTTTCCCTAGCGGACTCACAGATACGCAGTATTTT. It codes for CASSFPSGLTDTQYF.

The chain joins TRBV7-2 to TRBJ1-4, with unresolved D. CDR1 and CDR2 (germline): SGHTA, FQGNSA. Trimming took off 1 base at V and 8 bases at J, with 14 bases between the two ends. The CDR3 runs 15 residues. The CDR3 sequence: CASSLGGRTGEKLFF. CDR3 nucleotide sequence: TGTGCCAGCAGCTTAGGGGGTCGGACCGGAGAAAAACTGTTTTTT.

The V and J genes are TRBV28 and TRBJ1-2, with no clear D. Germline V CDR1 and CDR2: MDHEN, SYDVKM. The CDR3 is 12 residues long. V was trimmed by 3 bases and J by 8 bases, leaving 10 bases between them. CDR3 in amino acids: CASSFYPGGYTF. In DNA form, the CDR3 reads TGTGCCAGCAGTTTTTATCCAGGAGGCTACACCTTC.

This clone was detected a few times. The chain links TRBV6-5 to TRBJ2-7; no definite D call. This CDR3 comprises 15 residues. Germline V CDR1 and CDR2: MNHEY, SVGAGI. Trimming removed 1 base from V and 5 bases from J, with 15 bases in between. The CDR3 sequence is CASSYLGNTPHEQYF. CDR3 bases: TGTGCCAGCAGTTACTTGGGGAATACTCCCCACGAGCAGTACTTC.

This chain joins TRBV5-1 and TRBJ1-2, with 12 bases identical to TRBD1. CDR1 and CDR2 from the germline V gene are SGHRS and YFSETQ. The CDR3 is 14 residues long. Unmatched junction bases numbered 6, after V lost 4 bases and J lost 8 bases. The CDR3 DNA reads TGCGCCAGCAGCCAGGGACAGGGGGCAGAAGGCTACACCTTC. Translating it yields CASSQGQGAEGYTF. Using reference TRBV5-1 and TRBJ1-2 for the parts outside the CDR3, the full variable domain is KAGVTQTPRYLIKTRGQQVTLSCSPISGHRSVSWYQQTPGQGLQFLFEYFSETQRNKGNFPGRFSGRQFSNSRSEMNVSTLELGDSALYLCASSQGQGAEGYTFGSGTRLTVV.

This sequence joins TRBV4-3 and TRBJ2-3; D is unresolved. The germline V gene encodes CDR1 LGHNA and CDR2 YSLEER. Trimming cost V 0 bases and J 6 bases, with 13 bases left between them. The CDR3 has 15 amino acids. CDR3 in DNA: TGCGCCAGCAGCCAAGACTCGGGCTACCGTGATACGCAGTATTTT. It encodes CASSQDSGYRDTQYF.

This chain joins TRBV4-2 and TRBJ2-7, with 13 bases identical to TRBD2. CDR1 is LGHNA and CDR2 is YNFKEQ in the germline V gene. V lost 0 bases and J lost 4; bases outside the gene matches: 6. CDR3 size: 17 residues. The CDR3 spells CASSQDVGLAGVYEQYF. The CDR3 region has the DNA TGTGCCAGCAGCCAAGATGTTGGACTAGCGGGGGTTTACGAGCAGTACTTC.

This clone has a count of ten or more. The gene calls are TRBV7-9 and TRBJ1-4; unclear D gene. The ends were cut back, 2 bases at V and 6 bases at J, with 10 bases in the middle. CDR3 length: 14 amino acids. CDR1 SEHNR and CDR2 FQNEAQ come from the germline V gene (reference sequence). The CDR3 DNA sequence: TGTGCCAGCAGCTTAAGGAGGGAGGATGAAAAACTGTTTTTT. It translates to CASSLRREDEKLFF.

This chain uses TRBV4-1 with TRBJ1-2, with 8 bases identical to TRBD1. From germline, CDR1 is MGHRA and CDR2 YSYEKL. The CDR3 runs 16 residues. V dropped 1 base and J dropped 0; count of bases not matched to a gene: 4. CDR3 nucleotide sequence: TGCGCCAGCAGCCAAGGTCGGACAGGGCCTAACTATGGCTACACCTTC. The encoded protein is CASSQGRTGPNYGYTF.

This clone turned up a few times. The chain couples TRBV4-1 to TRBJ2-5; tentative D call: TRBD2 (5 bases). CDR1 is MGHRA, CDR2 YSYEKL, per germline. The CDR3 is 13 residues long. Trimming took 4 bases from V and 5 from J, leaving 11 bases between them. The CDR3 here is CASSRGGRETQYF. In nucleotides, the CDR3 is TGCGCCAGCAGCCGAGGAGGCCGGGAGACCCAGTACTTC.

This chain joins TRBV7-9 and TRBJ2-6; D gene ambiguous. Trimming pared 0 bases from V and 0 bases from J, leaving 6 bases between. The CDR3 totals 16 residues. Germline V gives CDR1 SEHNR, CDR2 FQNEAQ (reference sequence). The CDR3 bases are TGTGCCAGCAGCTTAGCGGTACGCTCTGGGGCCAACGTCCTGACTTTC. It encodes CASSLAVRSGANVLTF. Combining the CDR3 with reference TRBV7-9 and TRBJ2-6 gives the whole variable domain DTGVSQNPRHKITKRGQNVTFRCDPISEHNRLYWYRQTLGQGPEFLTYFQNEAQLEKSRLLSDRFSAERPKGSFSTLEIQRTEQGDSAMYLCASSLAVRSGANVLTFGAGSRLTVL.

The genes are TRBV3-1 (or the pseudogene TRBV3-2) and TRBJ2-5, with D unclear. The CDR3 is 14 amino acids. CDR1 and CDR2 (germline): LGHDT, YNNKEL (reference sequence). Trimming cost V 2 bases and J 5 bases, with 12 bases left between them. The CDR3: CASSQTFSPETQYF. The CDR3 DNA is TGTGCCAGCAGCCAAACTTTTTCTCCGGAGACCCAGTACTTC.

V and J are TRBV10-1 and TRBJ1-4; 8 bases agree with TRBD1. CDR3 length equals 14 residues. V was clipped by 2 bases and J by 7 bases; unmatched bases: 3. Germline-derived CDR1 and CDR2 are WNHNN and SYGVQD (reference sequence). CDR3 nucleotide sequence: TGCGCCAGCAGTGAGGGACAGGGAGCTGAAAAACTGTTTTTT. Its protein product is CASSEGQGAEKLFF.

The chain joins TRBV5-1 to TRBJ2-2; TRBD2 matches 7 bases. V trimming: 2 bases; J trimming: 1 base; junction bases outside the gene matches: 8. From germline, CDR1 is SGHRS and CDR2 YFSETQ. This CDR3 is 17 amino acids long. The CDR3 sequence is CASSLPLAGGNTGELFF. Here the CDR3 DNA reads TGCGCCAGCAGCTTACCATTAGCGGGTGGGAACACCGGGGAGCTGTTTTTT.

This chain uses TRBV12-3 or TRBV12-4 with TRBJ2-2; D remains ambiguous. The CDR3 contains 12 residues. Trimming removed 7 bases from V and 3 bases from J, with 6 bases in between. The CDR3 DNA reads as TGTGCCAGCAATAGGGACACCGGGGAGCTGTTTTTT. Translation gives CASNRDTGELFF.

The chain employs TRBV28 and TRBJ1-4, with 7 bases aligning to TRBD1. Per germline, CDR1 MDHEN and CDR2 SYDVKM. Unmatched junction bases numbered 6, after V lost 2 bases and J lost 3 bases. CDR3 size: 16 residues. Here the CDR3 DNA reads TGTGCCAGCAGTTTAGGAGGGGGCGGGGCTAATGAAAAACTGTTTTTT. As protein: CASSLGGGGANEKLFF.

This clone showed up just once. J is TRBJ2-5 and V is TRBV9; 7 bases match TRBD1. V shed 1 base and J 5 bases; nucleotides not matched to a gene: 11. This CDR3 contains 16 residues. Germline V gene data show CDR1 as SGDLS and CDR2 as YYNGEE. The CDR3 sequence is CASSVNPTGAEETQYF. The CDR3 region has the DNA TGTGCCAGCAGCGTAAACCCCACAGGGGCTGAGGAGACCCAGTACTTC.

This rearrangement joins TRBV15 to TRBJ1-5; TRBD1 matches 9 bases. The CDR3 is 15 amino acids. The V segment lost 1 base and the J segment 6 bases; nucleotides outside the gene matches: 4. Looked up from germline, CDR1 is LNHNV and CDR2 is YYDKDF (reference sequence). For the CDR3, the DNA is TGTGCCACCAGCAGAGGGACAGGGGCGGGTCAGCCCCAGCATTTT. It is translated as CATSRGTGAGQPQHF.

The count of this clone is one. This chain joins TRBV5-5 and TRBJ2-2; D possibly uses TRBD1 or TRBD2 (5 bases each). The CDR3 has 15 residues. Germline V gives CDR1 SGHKS, CDR2 YYEKEE (reference sequence). The V end was cut by 3 bases, the J end by 0 bases, with 9 bases between. The CDR3 DNA reads as TGTGCCAGCAGCTGGGACGCCGCGAACACCGGGGAGCTGTTTTTT. Translating gives CASSWDAANTGELFF.

The rearrangement uses TRBV5-6 and TRBJ2-1; weak D call: TRBD2 (5 bases). V was shortened by 4 bases and J by 0 bases, with 11 bases between the two germline ends. The CDR3 has 15 amino acids. CDR1 is SGHDT, CDR2 YYEEEE, per germline. The CDR3 nucleotides are TGTGCCAGCAGCGTTCTAGCATACTCCTACAATGAGCAGTTCTTC. It codes for CASSVLAYSYNEQFF.

The rearrangement uses TRBV19 and TRBJ1-3; TRBD1 agrees at 11 bases. Trimming at V came to 5 bases and at J to 6 bases, leaving 9 bases not matched to a gene. Germline V gene sequence: CDR1 LNHDA, CDR2 SQIVND (reference sequence). This CDR3 spans 16 amino acids. The CDR3 nucleotides are TGTGCCAGTAGTCCTTGGGACAGGGGGAACGAAAACACCATATATTTT. Its translation: CASSPWDRGNENTIYF.

The genes are TRBV7-8 and TRBJ2-7; maybe TRBD2 (7 bases). CDR3 length equals 15 residues. The V end lost 8 bases, the J end lost 6 bases, and 23 bases lay between the germline ends. Germline V lookup: CDR1 SGHVS, CDR2 FQNEAQ. CDR3 nucleotides: TGTGCCAGCTCCACGGCGGGGGCGGCCCTACCCGAGCAGTACTTC. Its translation is CASSTAGAALPEQYF.

This chain links TRBV28 with TRBJ2-7; D remains unclear. V was pared by 5 bases and J by 3 bases, with 11 bases between. From germline, CDR1 is MDHEN and CDR2 SYDVKM. The CDR3 has 13 amino acids. The CDR3 coding sequence is TGTGCCAGCAGTGGTGACGGTGTCTACGAGCAGTACTTC. Translated: CASSGDGVYEQYF. The variable domain in full, completed from reference TRBV28 and TRBJ2-7, reads DVKVTQSSRYLVKRTGEKVFLECVQDMDHENMFWYRQDPGLGLRLIYFSYDVKMKEKGDIPEGYSVSREKKERFSLILESASTNQTSMYLCASSGDGVYEQYFGPGTRLTVT.